Included here is one T cell receptor (beta chain) sequence, with context. No antigen is known for it. The record originates from a study of blood T cells in healthy people across ages. Trimming stripped 2 bases from V and 4 bases from J, with 18 bases between. Per the germline V gene, CDR1 is SGHDT and CDR2 is YYEEEE. This CDR3 is 16 amino acids long. Study-wide results and limits: There were more naive CD4+ cells and higher diversity in long-lived donors than in aged donors. Measured against age, TCR beta diversity per million T cells decreased in a roughly linear manner.

Through a sample-barcoded 5' primer and a J-beta primer mix, a second PCR was run for roughly 6 to 12 cycles. A 12-random-nucleotide template-switch adaptor tagged each cDNA molecule. Via MiXCR, TCRdb re-called the 5' RACE reads, giving one row per CDR3 protein. The repertoire holds fewer than 900,000 distinct CDR3 sequences, roughly 49% seen once, with about a third in the top ten. V and J are TRBV5-6 and TRBJ1-2; weak D call: TRBD1 (5 bases). The source is a woman in her fifties or sixties in good health. The sample was blood. The CDR3 DNA reads TGTGCCAGCAGCTTACCCGGGACGCTCGCGGCCTATGGCTACACCTTC. This codes for CASSLPGTLAAYGYTF.